This TCR beta chain was captured by sequencing in a study of cytomegalovirus exposure and HLA in healthy donors. This clone was counted a few times. Primers: 60 Vbeta forward and 13 Jbeta reverse. Data came from immunoSEQ multiplex PCR; TCRdb stores just in-frame clones and leaves some out. The profile shows hundreds of thousands of clones, over 60% of them singletons. The CDR3 runs to 14 residues. Trimming removed 6 bases at V and 8 bases at J, with 19 bases between. Germline V gene lookup returns CDR1 MNHEY and CDR2 SVGAGI. The receptor was derived from a male donor in good health and CMV-seronegative. Sequenced input: PBMCs. The V gene is TRBV6-5, the J gene TRBJ1-2, with D perhaps TRBD1 (6 bases). CDR3 residues: CASRTGTFLWGYTF. In DNA form, the CDR3 reads TGTGCCAGCAGGACCGGGACATTTCTTTGGGGCTACACCTTC.